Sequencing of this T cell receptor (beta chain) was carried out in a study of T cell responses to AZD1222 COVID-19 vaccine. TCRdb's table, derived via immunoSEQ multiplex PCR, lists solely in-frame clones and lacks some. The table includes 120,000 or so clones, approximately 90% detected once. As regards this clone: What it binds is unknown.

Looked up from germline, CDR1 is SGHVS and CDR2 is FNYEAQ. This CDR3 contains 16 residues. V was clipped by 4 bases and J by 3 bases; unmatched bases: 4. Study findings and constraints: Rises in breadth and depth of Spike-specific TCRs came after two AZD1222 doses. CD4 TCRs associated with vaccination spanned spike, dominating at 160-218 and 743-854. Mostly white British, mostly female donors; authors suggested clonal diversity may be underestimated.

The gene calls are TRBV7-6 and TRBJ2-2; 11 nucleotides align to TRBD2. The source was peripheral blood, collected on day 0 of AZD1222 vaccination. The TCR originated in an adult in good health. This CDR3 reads CASSYSGGAYTGELFF. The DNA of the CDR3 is TGTGCCAGCAGCTATAGCGGGGGGGCTTACACCGGGGAGCTGTTTTTT.